This TCR beta chain was sequenced for a study of T cell responses to AZD1222 COVID-19 vaccine (dated by TCRdb to the early 2020s). Regarding the study in general: TCR sequencing covered more than 230 trial participants: 200 to 210 given two doses of AZD1222 and 26 given two doses of MenACWY control vaccine. Enrollment into the trials was organized by age into subgroups of 18-55, 56-69 and 70-plus years, and those subgroups contained approximately 160, 26 and 62 TCR-sequenced participants, respectively.

Of note for this clone: Its antigen has not been determined. Qualities for individual bases were not recorded, and no much larger clone is one base off.

Results and caveats for the whole study, not just this receptor: A significant rise in spike-specific TCR breadth and depth was observed after two AZD1222 doses relative to day 0 and relative to MenACWY recipients. Epitopes outside the regions mutated in the B.1.351 and B.1.1.7 variants were reportedly recognized by nearly half of the unique spike-specific TCRs. Only five to seven AZD1222 recipients were SARS-CoV-2 seropositive at baseline, limiting conclusions about previously exposed vaccinees. The 56-69-year group was small, and its depth increase did not reach significance, likely because of low power. CD4 TCRs associated with the vaccine covered the entire spike protein, and the dominant responses were in regions 160-218 and 743-854. Because no day 14 peak-response samples were available, the repertoires could be characterized only after the peak T cell response. Participants were mostly white British, with more females than males. The authors suggested clonal diversity may have been underestimated.

V loses 1 base at its end and J loses 6 bases; junction bases beyond the gene matches: 9. The germline V gene (reference sequence) specifies LNHNV as CDR1 and YYDKDF as CDR2. Including cysteine and phenylalanine, the CDR3 has 17 amino acids. Only the CDR3 portion is preserved as DNA: 51 bases, with reading frame beginning at the first base. The CDR3 regions of human TCRbeta chains were subjected to immunosequencing. The study's processing was this. Repertoire TCRs were matched against a reference library of SARS-CoV-2-specific TCRs generated with the MIRA antigen-specificity platform. Breadth was defined as the fraction of unique TCRs that were SARS-CoV-2-associated, and depth was defined as the fraction of total T cells that were SARS-CoV-2-associated. Using the MIRA data, each spike-specific TCR was assigned both to the spike region to which the TCR was reactive and to a CD4 or CD8 class. Log10-transformed breadth and depth values were compared by one-way ANOVA with Sidak's multiple comparisons tests. TCRdb retrieved this table from immuneACCESS and kept in-frame rearrangements only. Not all clones are present; in checked studies, unresolved V genes account for under half, and no reason is known for the remainder. V and J calls and clone size are given by that table; D and trimming were obtained from the DNA. The sample includes around 180,000 clones, with 87% observed a single time. The ten largest clones represent about 3% of the sample.

The time point label, as the study defines it: baseline before first vaccination. Per the publication, the treatment or condition label means: meningococcal conjugate vaccine given as trial control. Samples from vaccinated people were obtained from the UK trials COV001 and COV002, which included a single-blind randomized controlled phase 2/3 trial of AZD1222 (ChAdOx1 nCoV-19) in healthy adults. For TCRbeta chain sequencing, PBMC samples were collected from trial participants at day 0 and at day 28 after the second dose. The starting material was peripheral blood, obtained on day 0 of MenACWY control vaccination. The sequence came from an adult in good health. Recombination joined TRBV15 with TRBJ1-4, with 9 bases matching TRBD1. The DNA is TGTGCCACCAGCAGAGGGCCTCCGAGGACAGGGGATGAAAAACTGTTTTTT. It translates to CATSRGPPRTGDEKLFF.